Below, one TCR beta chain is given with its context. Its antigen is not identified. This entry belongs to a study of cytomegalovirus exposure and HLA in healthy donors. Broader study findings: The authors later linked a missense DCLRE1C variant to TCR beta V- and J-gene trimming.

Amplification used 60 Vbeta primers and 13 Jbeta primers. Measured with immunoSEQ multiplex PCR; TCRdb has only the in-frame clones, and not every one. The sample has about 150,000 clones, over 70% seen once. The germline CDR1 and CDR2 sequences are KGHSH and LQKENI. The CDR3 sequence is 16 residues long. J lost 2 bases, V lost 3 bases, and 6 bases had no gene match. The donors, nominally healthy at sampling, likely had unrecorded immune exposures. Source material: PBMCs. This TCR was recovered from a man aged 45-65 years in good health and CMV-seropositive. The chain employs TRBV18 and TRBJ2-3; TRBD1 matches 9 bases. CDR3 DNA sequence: TGTGCCAGCTCACCCAGCTGGACAGGGGCCACAGATACGCAGTATTTT. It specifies CASSPSWTGATDTQYF. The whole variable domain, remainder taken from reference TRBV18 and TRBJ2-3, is NAGVMQNPRHLVRRRGQEARLRCSPMKGHSHVYWYRQLPEEGLKFMVYLQKENIIDESGMPKERFSAEFPKEGPSILRIQQVVRGDSAAYFCASSPSWTGATDTQYFGPGTRLTVL.